This TCR beta chain emerged from a study of T cells in Graves' hyperthyroidism and ophthalmopathy (dated by TCRdb to between 2019 and 2020). With respect to the entire study: Peripheral blood was collected at initial diagnosis, before any treatment. Thyroid tissue and blood T-cell repertoires from several Graves' hyperthyroidism patients were also compared in the study. The 85 to 100 discovery patients were divided at random into training and test sets in a 7:3 ratio. TCR V-J signatures able to tell the groups apart were searched for in a discovery cohort of 90 to 100 patients, of whom around 42 had Graves' ophthalmopathy and about 60 had stable Graves' hyperthyroidism. The paper describes TCR Vbeta CDR3 sequencing of 135 peripheral blood samples, made up of approximately 40 ophthalmopathy patients, some 80 hyperthyroidism patients and around 17 progressor patients. An independent validation cohort of around 19 hyperthyroidism patients and over 15 patients who later progressed to ophthalmopathy tested prospective prediction of ophthalmopathy. After blood sampling, hyperthyroidism patients were treated with methimazole at a starting dose of 30 mg daily, and ophthalmopathy patients were treated with high-dose intravenous methylprednisolone.

The TCR beta CDR3 regions were amplified from the RNA transcripts. For the first round of RT-PCR on the TCR CDR3, the HTBI primer set was used together with the Qiagen OneStep RT-PCR kit. Libraries were constructed in a second round of multiplex PCR, after which size selection and purification were carried out. Libraries were sequenced paired-end with 100 bp reads on an Illumina HiSeq2000. The authors processed their data as follows. SOAPnuke was used to process the raw data, removing reads that contained adapters or uncalled bases, had a mean Phred below 15, or lacked an exact match to the constant primer or identifier. COPE v1.2.5 was used to merge high-quality paired reads, and clonotypes were defined as unique nucleotide sequences. MiTCR v1.1 was used to align the clonotypes against IMGT TRBV, TRBD and TRBJ reference segments. The analysis included only V-J combinations with a frequency above 0.0001, which together covered 99% to 99.2% of the repertoires. The TCS score was defined as the ratio of F50 (clonal expansion) to E x V (chaos), calculated using BLOSUM62-based TCRdist between CDR3 peptides within each V-J. Welch's t-statistics and random forest reduced around 510 V-J features to about 13, which were used in a naive Bayes classifier (R e1071). Clones were called with MiXCR by TCRdb after fastp trimmed the public reads at Q25, and only in-frame beta chains were retained. Each entry is one CDR3 protein sequence, shown with its most common DNA and genes. TCRdb's processing, not the authors', yielded these V and J calls. The table for this sample lists roughly 750,000 distinct CDR3 sequences; about a sixth of them were counted only once. The ten biggest clones cover 8.4% of the sample.

The research as a whole found: Most expanded thyroid clonotypes (frequency above 0.001) were also detected in blood, suggesting blood repertoires may reflect thyroid immune responses. In cross-validation, a model built on a 13 V-J signature told ophthalmopathy apart from stable hyperthyroidism with under 90% sensitivity and roughly 81% specificity, and in testing the same model reached 80%/75%. During validation, the model predicted progression to ophthalmopathy a median of approximately 6 months ahead of onset, with around 65% sensitivity and around 73% specificity. No statistical method was used to set the sample size in advance, and investigators knew the group allocation.

Graves' hyperthyroidism was defined as stable when no progression to ophthalmopathy occurred over 18 months of follow-up. Hyperthyroidism patients were aged 18 to 65 years and newly diagnosed, with disease duration of less than 2 months. Any patient with an uncontrolled infection, another autoimmune disease, pregnancy or lactation was excluded. Diagnoses relied on clinical symptoms, serum thyroxine and TRAb, thyroid ultrasound and orbital computed tomography. PBMCs were isolated from about 9.1 ml of fresh peripheral blood by Ficoll-Paque density gradient centrifugation. Trizol reagent was used to extract total RNA, and RNA quality was then checked on an Agilent 2100 Bioanalyzer. V is cut back by 5 bases and J by 7 bases, with 11 bases in the junction unmatched. The germline V gene provides CDR1 SGHTA and CDR2 FQGNSA. The CDR3 spans 15 residues, from the cysteine through the phenylalanine. Only the CDR3 part of the read is kept: 45 bases, read in frame from the first base.

About this clonotype itself: Its target antigen remains unknown. No base quality information exists; no much larger clone differs at one position.

The clonotype was recovered from a young man with Graves' hyperthyroidism. This chain joins TRBV7-2 to TRBJ1-5, and 7 junctional nucleotides match TRBD1. Sequencing was carried out using blood. The CDR3 sequence is CASSPSRQGEQPQHF. The base sequence is TGTGCCAGCAGCCCAAGCCGGCAGGGGGAACAGCCCCAGCATTTT.